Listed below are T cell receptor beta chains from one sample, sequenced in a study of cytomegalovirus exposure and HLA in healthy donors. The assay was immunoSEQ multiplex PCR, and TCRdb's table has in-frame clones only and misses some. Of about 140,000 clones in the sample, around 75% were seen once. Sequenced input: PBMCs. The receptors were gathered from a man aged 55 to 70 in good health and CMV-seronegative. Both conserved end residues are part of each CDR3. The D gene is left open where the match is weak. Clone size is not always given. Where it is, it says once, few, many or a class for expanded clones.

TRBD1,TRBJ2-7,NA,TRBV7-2,TGTGCCAGCAGCTTAGAGCAGGGGGCTTACGAGCAGTACTTC,CASSLEQGAYEQYF
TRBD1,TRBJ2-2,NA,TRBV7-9,TGTGCCAGCAGCTTAGCGGACAGGGGCGAGACCGGGGAGCTGTTTTTT,CASSLADRGETGELFF
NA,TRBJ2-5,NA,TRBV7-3,TGTGCCAGCAGAGCCGACAGAGACCAAGAGACCCAGTACTTC,CASRADRDQETQYF
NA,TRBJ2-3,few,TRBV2,TGTGCCAGCAGTGAAGAACAACTAAGACATACGCAGTATTTT,CASSEEQLRHTQYF
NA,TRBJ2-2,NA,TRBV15,TGTGCCACCAGCAGACCTGCGGGCAGAACCACCGGGGAGCTGTTTTTT,CATSRPAGRTTGELFF
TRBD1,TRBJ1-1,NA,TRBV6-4,TGTGCCAGCAGTTCATTCCGGGACAGGGATGACACTGAAGCTTTCTTT,CASSSFRDRDDTEAFF
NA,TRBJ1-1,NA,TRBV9,TGTGCCAGCAGCGTAGGTGTGGGGCTGACTGAAGCTTTCTTT,CASSVGVGLTEAFF
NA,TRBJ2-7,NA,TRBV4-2,TGTGCCAGCAGCGACGAGGACGAGCAGTACTTC,CASSDEDEQYF
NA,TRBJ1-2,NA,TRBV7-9,TGTGCCAGCAGCTTAGTTCAGGGCCCTAACTATGGCTACACCTTC,CASSLVQGPNYGYTF
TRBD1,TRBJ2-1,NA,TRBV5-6,TGTGCCAGCAGCTTTCCGGGACAGGGTGGACTTGAGCAGTTCTTC,CASSFPGQGGLEQFF